This T cell receptor beta chain is drawn from a study of T cell responses to AZD1222 COVID-19 vaccine. Study-wide points: Sampling captured repertoires only after the peak T cell response. Spike-specific TCR breadth and depth grew following two AZD1222 doses. Reports indicate that nearly half of spike-specific TCRs are directed at unmutated variant regions.

CDR3 size: 13 residues. Germline lookup yields CDR1 SGHTA and CDR2 FQGNSA. V gave up 4 bases and J gave up 4 bases, with 11 bases separating them. Some clones are missing from TCRdb's copy, which holds only in-frame ones; the method was immunoSEQ multiplex PCR. The data hold 130,000 or so clones, with 90% to 95% observed a single time. On this clone itself: Its antigen is not known.

This chain joins TRBV7-2 and TRBJ2-7; TRBD1 might be the D (6 bases). The material sequenced was peripheral blood, taken on day 0 of AZD1222 vaccination. The sequence was collected from an adult in good health. The CDR3 loop reads CASSSRTGYEQYF. DNA of the CDR3: TGTGCCAGCAGCTCGCGAACAGGGTACGAGCAGTACTTC.